This TCR beta chain originates from a study of siplizumab effects on memory and regulatory T cells. The CDR3 spans 14 residues. Germline CDR1 reads SGHAT; CDR2 reads FQNNGV. Unmatched junction bases numbered 2, after V lost 5 bases and J lost 4 bases. The study, taken as a whole, reports: Suppressive activity of Tregs proliferating in siplizumab cultures remained unconfirmed. The majority of clones, roughly 75-95% of proliferating CD4+ or CD8+ clones, lacked an assignable naive or memory phenotype. There appeared to be greater diversity in naive T cells than in memory cells, and naive T cells seemed major contributors to the alloresponse.

Comment on this clone: Its specificity is not known.

Assay: immunoSEQ multiplex PCR; the TCRdb copy retains only in-frame clones and omits some. Of about 100,000 clones in the sample, around 93% are singletons; the top ten hold less than 1.5%. The chain uses TRBV11-2 and TRBJ2-3, with 11 bases matching TRBD2. This clonotype originated in a human donor in good health. Material: non-Treg CD4+ T cells sorted from blood. DNA of the CDR3: TGTGCCAGCAGCCCGGGACTAGCGGCAGATACGCAGTATTTT. It yields the protein CASSPGLAADTQYF.